Listed below are T cell receptor beta chains from one sample, sequenced in a study of neurological immune-mediated disorders. Using its own MiXCR run on the 5' RACE reads, TCRdb lists one record per CDR3 protein. Of about 66,000 distinct CDR3 sequences in the sample, around 3.3% are singletons; the top ten hold 3% to 4%. Sequenced: PBMCs. These receptors were obtained from a man in his forties or fifties with multiple sclerosis. Both conserved end residues are part of each CDR3. D genes are given only for firm matches. Clone size is stated in some rows and not others, as once, few, many or a class when expanded.

V: TRBV9; D: .; size: many; J: TRBJ2-5; CDR3: CASSVGGDGETQYF; DNA: TGTGCCAGCAGCGTAGGAGGAGATGGAGAGACCCAGTACTTC
V: TRBV5-1; D: TRBD1; size: few; J: TRBJ1-2; CDR3: CASSPLSTGSSGYTF; DNA: TGCGCCAGCAGCCCTCTGTCGACAGGGAGTAGTGGCTACACCTTC
V: TRBV2; D: TRBD1; size: many; J: TRBJ2-1; CDR3: CASAGQGAMNEQFF; DNA: TGTGCCAGTGCCGGGCAGGGGGCGATGAATGAGCAGTTCTTC
V: TRBV7-9; D: .; size: medium-sized; J: TRBJ1-1; CDR3: CASSFGGNTEAFF; DNA: TGTGCCAGCAGCTTTGGAGGGAACACTGAAGCTTTCTTT
V: TRBV10-3; D: .; size: many; J: TRBJ2-1; CDR3: CAISESGEQFF; DNA: TGTGCCATCAGTGAGTCCGGGGAGCAGTTCTTC
V: TRBV5-5; D: .; size: many; J: TRBJ2-7; CDR3: CASSSAEGSEQYF; DNA: TGTGCCAGCAGCTCAGCGGAGGGGAGCGAGCAGTACTTC
V: TRBV5-1; D: .; size: many; J: TRBJ2-6; CDR3: CASSGANVLTF; DNA: TGCGCCAGCTCTGGGGCCAACGTCCTGACTTTC
V: TRBV5-1; D: .; size: many; J: TRBJ2-7; CDR3: CASSQNYEQYF; DNA: TGCGCCAGCAGCCAAAACTACGAGCAGTACTTC
V: TRBV5-1; D: TRBD2; size: many; J: TRBJ2-1; CDR3: CASSSTSGRGEQFF; DNA: TGCGCCAGCAGCTCAACCAGCGGGAGAGGTGAGCAGTTCTTC
V: TRBV5-1; D: .; size: many; J: TRBJ2-7; CDR3: CASSLGGGVYEQYF; DNA: TGCGCCAGCAGCTTGGGTGGAGGGGTCTACGAGCAGTACTTC
V: TRBV27; D: .; size: many; J: TRBJ2-1; CDR3: CASSFPQRGEQFF; DNA: TGTGCCAGCAGTTTCCCCCAGCGTGGTGAGCAGTTCTTC
V: TRBV5-5; D: TRBD1; size: many; J: TRBJ2-5; CDR3: CASSRSPAGGSETQYF; DNA: TGTGCCAGCAGCCGATCCCCCGCAGGGGGATCAGAGACCCAGTACTTC
V: TRBV6-5; D: .; size: many; J: TRBJ2-1; CDR3: CASSKEGGRLYNEQFF; DNA: TGTGCCAGCAGTAAAGAGGGGGGACGGCTATACAATGAGCAGTTCTTC
V: TRBV6-5; D: .; size: many; J: TRBJ2-7; CDR3: CASSSLGDQGAYEQYF; DNA: TGTGCCAGCAGTTCCCTTGGGGACCAAGGGGCCTACGAGCAGTACTTC
V: TRBV24-1; D: TRBD1; size: many; J: TRBJ1-4; CDR3: CATSEGGQATNEKLFF; DNA: TGTGCCACCAGTGAGGGAGGACAGGCAACTAATGAAAAACTGTTTTTT
V: TRBV12-3/TRBV12-4; D: TRBD1; size: many; J: TRBJ2-7; CDR3: CASSLEGAGYEQYF; DNA: TGTGCCAGCAGTTTAGAGGGGGCCGGGTACGAGCAGTACTTC
V: TRBV20-1; D: .; size: many; J: TRBJ1-4; CDR3: CSARPAATNEKLFF; DNA: TGCAGTGCTAGACCTGCGGCAACTAATGAAAAACTGTTTTTT
V: TRBV12-3/TRBV12-4; D: TRBD1; size: many; J: TRBJ2-7; CDR3: CASSSGQVTSYEQYF; DNA: TGTGCCAGCAGTTCGGGACAGGTAACCTCCTACGAGCAGTACTTC
V: TRBV5-1; D: TRBD1; size: many; J: TRBJ1-3; CDR3: CASSLGDRAGNTIYF; DNA: TGCGCCAGCAGCTTGGGTGACAGGGCTGGAAACACCATATATTTT
V: TRBV20-1; D: .; size: many; J: TRBJ2-1; CDR3: CSASLEQFF; DNA: TGCAGCGCCTCGCTTGAGCAGTTCTTC
V: TRBV5-1; D: .; size: many; J: TRBJ2-3; CDR3: CASSLDRLNTQYF; DNA: TGCGCCAGCAGCTTGGACAGGTTAAATACGCAGTATTTT
V: TRBV12-3/TRBV12-4; D: .; size: .; J: TRBJ2-3; CDR3: CASSLDGGFLTDTQYF; DNA: TGTGCCAGCAGTTTAGATGGGGGGTTCCTCACAGATACGCAGTATTTT
V: TRBV20-1; D: TRBD1; size: many; J: TRBJ1-2; CDR3: CSAFGTDANYGYTF; DNA: TGCAGTGCTTTCGGGACAGATGCTAACTATGGCTACACCTTC
V: TRBV27; D: .; size: many; J: TRBJ2-2; CDR3: CASSLSLGATGELFF; DNA: TGTGCCAGCAGTTTATCCCTAGGGGCGACCGGGGAGCTGTTTTTT
V: TRBV20-1; D: .; size: many; J: TRBJ1-1; CDR3: CSALEGVMNTEAFF; DNA: TGCAGTGCTCTTGAGGGGGTCATGAACACTGAAGCTTTCTTT
V: TRBV5-5; D: .; size: many; J: TRBJ1-3; CDR3: CASSPRRAEYTIYF; DNA: TGTGCCAGCAGCCCCCGAAGGGCCGAGTACACCATATATTTT
V: TRBV5-1; D: .; size: many; J: TRBJ2-7; CDR3: CASSLGTAHYEQYF; DNA: TGCGCCAGCAGCCTCGGGACGGCCCACTACGAGCAGTACTTC
V: TRBV20-1; D: TRBD1; size: .; J: TRBJ1-1; CDR3: CSARTSGTENTEAFF; DNA: TGCAGTGCTAGAACTTCCGGGACAGAGAACACTGAAGCTTTCTTT
V: TRBV7-9; D: TRBD1; size: many; J: TRBJ2-2; CDR3: CASSPWTGSTGELFF; DNA: TGTGCCAGCAGCCCTTGGACAGGGAGCACCGGGGAGCTGTTTTTT
V: TRBV20-1; D: TRBD2; size: many; J: TRBJ2-5; CDR3: CSARELAGGLKTQYF; DNA: TGCAGTGCTAGGGAGCTAGCGGGGGGGTTGAAGACCCAGTACTTC
V: TRBV9; D: .; size: many; J: TRBJ1-2; CDR3: CASSVRGPFDGYTF; DNA: TGTGCCAGCAGCGTAAGAGGTCCATTTGATGGCTACACCTTC
V: TRBV12-3/TRBV12-4; D: TRBD1; size: many; J: TRBJ1-5; CDR3: CATGTGVLQPQHF; DNA: TGTGCCACTGGGACAGGGGTACTTCAGCCCCAGCATTTT
V: TRBV25-1; D: .; size: many; J: TRBJ1-2; CDR3: CASRLGRGGYTF; DNA: TGTGCCAGCCGACTGGGGAGAGGCGGCTACACCTTC
V: TRBV12-3/TRBV12-4; D: .; size: many; J: TRBJ1-2; CDR3: CASSFGRTNYGYTF; DNA: TGTGCCAGCAGTTTTGGGCGTACTAACTATGGCTACACCTTC
V: TRBV7-2; D: .; size: many; J: TRBJ2-7; CDR3: CASSRGWGDSYEQYF; DNA: TGTGCCAGCAGCCGAGGATGGGGGGACTCCTACGAGCAGTACTTC
V: TRBV7-9; D: TRBD2; size: many; J: TRBJ2-3; CDR3: CASSPTGAGAQYF; DNA: TGTGCCAGCAGCCCCACCGGGGCGGGGGCGCAGTATTTT
V: TRBV11-2; D: .; size: many; J: TRBJ2-7; CDR3: CASSREVRSYEQYF; DNA: TGTGCCAGCAGCCGAGAGGTACGCTCCTACGAGCAGTACTTC
V: TRBV9; D: .; size: .; J: TRBJ2-7; CDR3: CASSHGGGRGYEQYF; DNA: TGTGCCAGCAGCCACGGCGGTGGAAGGGGCTACGAGCAGTACTTC
V: TRBV7-2; D: .; size: many; J: TRBJ2-5; CDR3: CASSVDNQETQYF; DNA: TGTGCCAGCAGCGTGGACAACCAAGAGACCCAGTACTTC
V: TRBV5-1; D: .; size: many; J: TRBJ1-5; CDR3: CASSLGDTYSNQPQHF; DNA: TGCGCCAGCAGCTTGGGGGACACATATAGCAATCAGCCCCAGCATTTT
V: TRBV20-1; D: TRBD1; size: many; J: TRBJ1-2; CDR3: CSASRQGSYTF; DNA: TGCAGTGCTAGTAGACAGGGAAGCTACACCTTC
V: TRBV2; D: .; size: many; J: TRBJ2-7; CDR3: CASSGDRWEQYF; DNA: TGTGCCAGCAGTGGAGACCGCTGGGAGCAGTACTTC
V: TRBV27; D: .; size: many; J: TRBJ2-5; CDR3: CASSLYMGVKETQYF; DNA: TGTGCCAGCAGTTTATATATGGGGGTCAAAGAGACCCAGTACTTC